The 18 T cell receptor beta chains below were found in one sample sequenced in a study of CD4 T cells in relation to SARS-CoV-2 and coronaviruses. Profiled with immunoSEQ multiplex PCR; TCRdb holds only in-frame clones, not every one. Of some 32,000 clones in the sample, under 80% were seen once. Antigen specificity for these receptors is unknown. Sequencing input: memory CD4+ T cells from PBMCs, cultured in vitro. The receptor source for this set is an adult with COVID-19.

The rearrangement links TRBV7-2 to TRBJ2-4; a possible D gene is TRBD2 (5 bases). Germline values: CDR1 SGHTA, CDR2 FQGNSA. The CDR3 totals 14 residues. The V and J ends lost 5 bases and 6 bases respectively, with 14 bases between them. Here the CDR3 DNA reads TGTGCCAGCAGCCCTAACGTGGGAGCAAACATTCAGTACTTC. Protein product: CASSPNVGANIQYF.

V usage is TRBV6-6 and J usage is TRBJ1-6; D gene unclear. V lost 2 bases to trimming and J lost 7 bases, with 6 bases between them. The CDR3 is 13 residues long. The V gene's germline CDR1 is MNHNY and CDR2 SVGAGI (reference sequence). CDR3 DNA sequence: TGTGCCAGCAGTTACGGGGAGAATTCACCCCTCCACTTT. It specifies CASSYGENSPLHF.

V usage is TRBV10-3 and J usage is TRBJ2-1; the D gene is possibly TRBD2 (5 bases). The germline CDR1 and CDR2 sequences are ENHRY and SYGVKD. Trimming removed 0 bases at V and 3 bases at J, with 9 bases between. CDR3 length equals 15 residues. CDR3 nucleotide sequence: TGTGCCATCAGTGAGTCGGTCGGGAACTACAATGAGCAGTTCTTC. It translates to CAISESVGNYNEQFF.

The genes are TRBV5-5 and TRBJ2-5; 8 bases align to TRBD2. There are 15 residues in the CDR3. The J segment lost 5 bases and the V segment lost 2 bases, leaving 8 bases of the junction unmatched. The germline CDR1 and CDR2 sequences are SGHKS and YYEKEE (reference sequence). The DNA for the CDR3 is TGTGCCAGCAGCTTCCGGACTAGCCCGGGGGAGACCCAGTACTTC. As protein: CASSFRTSPGETQYF. Filled out from reference TRBV5-5 and TRBJ2-5, the complete variable domain reads DAGVTQSPTHLIKTRGQQVTLRCSPISGHKSVSWYQQVLGQGPQFIFQYYEKEERGRGNFPDRFSARQFPNYSSELNVNALLLGDSALYLCASSFRTSPGETQYFGPGTRLLVL.

In its sample, this clone was seen a few times. The V and J genes are TRBV7-3 and TRBJ2-7; D unresolved. V dropped 4 bases and J dropped 3 bases, with 1 base sitting between them. This CDR3 has 10 amino acids. Germline CDR1 SGHTA, CDR2 FQGTGA. CDR3 DNA: TGTGCCAGCAGCTACTACGAGCAGTACTTC. This codes for CASSYYEQYF.

The chain couples TRBV4-2 to TRBJ2-2, with 12 bases that match TRBD2. Germline CDR1 reads LGHNA; CDR2 reads YNFKEQ. The ends lost 1 base at V and 3 bases at J; junction bases unmatched: 12. The CDR3 is 20 amino acids. DNA of the CDR3: TGTGCCAGCAGCCAAGTGGGGCTAGCGGGAGGGCCTGGGGACACCGGGGAGCTGTTTTTT. It encodes CASSQVGLAGGPGDTGELFF.

This chain joins TRBV5-6 and TRBJ2-1; 10 nucleotides line up with TRBD2. The CDR3 is 17 amino acids. The germline CDR1 and CDR2 sequences are SGHDT and YYEEEE. Trimming took 1 base from V and 6 from J; bases not matched to a gene: 10. CDR3 DNA: TGTGCCAGCAGCTTGAAGTCCGGGCTAGCGGGAGTCAATGAGCAGTTCTTC. This translates into CASSLKSGLAGVNEQFF.

This chain's CDR3 is CASSQDPNEGSGANVLTF. The CDR3, as DNA: TGCGCCAGCAGCCAAGATCCTAACGAGGGCTCTGGGGCCAACGTCCTGACTTTC. The chain employs TRBV4-1 and TRBJ2-6; maybe TRBD2 (5 bases). CDR1 is MGHRA and CDR2 is YSYEKL in the germline V gene. With 0 bases removed from V and 0 bases from J, the gap between germline ends came to 12 bases. There are 18 residues in the CDR3.

In this sample, this clone turned up a few times. The rearrangement uses TRBV6-5 and TRBJ2-2; the D is unclear. Germline V gene lookup returns CDR1 MNHEY and CDR2 SVGAGI. The CDR3 loop spans 14 amino acids. V dropped 8 bases and J dropped 1 base, with 11 bases sitting between them. The CDR3 reads CASRRTGNTGELFF. The DNA for the CDR3 is TGTGCCAGCCGAAGGACGGGGAACACCGGGGAGCTGTTTTTT.

The chain has TRBV24-1 and TRBJ1-5; TRBD1 might be the D (5 bases). Germline-derived CDR1 and CDR2 are KGHDR and SFDVKD. V dropped 4 bases and J dropped 10 bases, with 19 bases sitting between them. CDR3 length: 15 residues. Here the CDR3 reads CATSDRAQSTGPQHF. The DNA of the CDR3 is TGTGCCACCAGTGACCGCGCCCAATCCACAGGCCCCCAGCATTTT.

This chain links TRBV28 with TRBJ2-7; 8 bases are shared with TRBD2. J was trimmed by 3 bases and V by 4 bases; bases with no gene match: 5. From germline, CDR1 is MDHEN and CDR2 SYDVKM. The CDR3 loop spans 14 amino acids. The CDR3: CASSSRSGNYEQYF. The CDR3 coding sequence is TGTGCCAGCAGTTCCCGTAGCGGGAACTACGAGCAGTACTTC.

The chain combines TRBV5-1 with TRBJ2-2, with D possibly matching TRBD1 (5 bases). Trimming left V 5 bases short and J 0 bases short, with 8 bases between. Germline values: CDR1 SGHRS, CDR2 YFSETQ. This CDR3 has 14 residues. In DNA form, the CDR3 reads TGCGCCAGCAGAGGGGCCCCGAACACCGGGGAGCTGTTTTTT. Amino acids: CASRGAPNTGELFF.

V gene TRBV23-1 combines with J gene TRBJ1-5; D uncertain. TRBV23-1 is placed among ORFs of uncertain function. CDR3 length equals 16 residues. V was clipped by 2 bases and J by 3 bases, with 14 bases between them. This CDR3 is CASSQKPVQLNQPQHF. DNA for the CDR3: TGCGCCAGCAGTCAAAAGCCGGTCCAACTCAATCAGCCCCAGCATTTT.

This chain connects TRBV3-1 (or the pseudogene TRBV3-2) to TRBJ2-3; the D gene is possibly TRBD2 (5 bases). From germline, CDR1 is LGHDT and CDR2 YNNKEL (reference sequence). This CDR3 spans 17 amino acids. V was clipped by 0 bases and J by 2 bases, with 15 bases between them. DNA for the CDR3: TGTGCCAGCAGCCAAGATTCAGCGGAAGGCGTCACAGATACGCAGTATTTT. Protein sequence: CASSQDSAEGVTDTQYF.

V usage is TRBV28 and J usage is TRBJ1-5; TRBD1 matches at 7 bases. Trimming cost V 5 bases and J 8 bases; bases outside gene matches: 12. CDR1 MDHEN and CDR2 SYDVKM come from the germline V gene. The CDR3 is 15 amino acids. The CDR3 nucleotides are TGTGCCAGCAGTCCTCGCTGGGGAGGGGGCAAGCCCCAGCATTTT. Protein: CASSPRWGGGKPQHF.

J is TRBJ2-1 and V is TRBV11-1; 7 nucleotides match TRBD2. The CDR3 contains 14 residues. In germline, CDR1 is SGHAT, CDR2 FQDESV (reference sequence). Trimming at V came to 5 bases and at J to 6 bases, leaving 7 bases not matched to a gene. The CDR3 region is CASSPVGTINEQFF. CDR3 DNA sequence: TGTGCCAGCAGCCCAGTGGGGACTATCAATGAGCAGTTCTTC. Drawing the rest from reference TRBV11-1 and TRBJ2-1, the complete variable domain is EAEVAQSPRYKITEKSQAVAFWCDPISGHATLYWYRQILGQGPELLVQFQDESVVDDSQLPKDRFSAERLKGVDSTLKIQPAELGDSAMYLCASSPVGTINEQFFGPGTRLTVL.

V gene TRBV9 combines with J gene TRBJ2-1; D gene ambiguous. The germline V gene has CDR1 SGDLS and CDR2 YYNGEE. The CDR3 contains 12 residues. The ends were cut back, 3 bases at V and 10 bases at J, with 11 bases in the middle. The CDR3 is CASSDGPGEQFF. CDR3 sequence (DNA): TGTGCCAGCAGCGATGGCCCCGGGGAGCAGTTCTTC.

This chain joins TRBV7-9 and TRBJ2-1; tentatively, D is TRBD1 or TRBD2 (5 bases each). Germline loops: CDR1 SEHNR, CDR2 FQNEAQ (reference sequence). The CDR3 covers 12 residues. V lost 6 bases to trimming and J lost 10 bases, with 13 bases between them. CDR3: CASSWGRGEQFF. CDR3 DNA: TGTGCCAGCAGTTGGGGACGCGGCGAGCAGTTCTTC.